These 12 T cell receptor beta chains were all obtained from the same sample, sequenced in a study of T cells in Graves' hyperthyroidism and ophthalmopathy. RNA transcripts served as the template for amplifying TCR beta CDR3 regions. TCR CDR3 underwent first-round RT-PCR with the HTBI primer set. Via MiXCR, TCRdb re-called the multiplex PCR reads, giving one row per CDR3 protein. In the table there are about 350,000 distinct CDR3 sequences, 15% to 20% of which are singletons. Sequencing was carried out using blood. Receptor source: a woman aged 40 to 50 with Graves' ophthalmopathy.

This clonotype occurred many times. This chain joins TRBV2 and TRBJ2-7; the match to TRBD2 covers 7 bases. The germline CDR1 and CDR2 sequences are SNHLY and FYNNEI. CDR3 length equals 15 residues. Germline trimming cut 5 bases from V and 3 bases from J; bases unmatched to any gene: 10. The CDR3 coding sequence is TGTGCCAGCAGTACCCAAGGCGGGAGAGGCTACGAGCAGTACTTC. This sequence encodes CASSTQGGRGYEQYF.

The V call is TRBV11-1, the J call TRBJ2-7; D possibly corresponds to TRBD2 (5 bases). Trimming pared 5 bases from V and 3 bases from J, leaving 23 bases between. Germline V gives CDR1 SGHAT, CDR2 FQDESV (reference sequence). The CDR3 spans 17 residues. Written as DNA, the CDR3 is TGTGCCAGCAGCGCACCGCCGGACGGGGATGAGGACTACGAGCAGTACTTC. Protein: CASSAPPDGDEDYEQYF. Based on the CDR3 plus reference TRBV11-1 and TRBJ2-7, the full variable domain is EAEVAQSPRYKITEKSQAVAFWCDPISGHATLYWYRQILGQGPELLVQFQDESVVDDSQLPKDRFSAERLKGVDSTLKIQPAELGDSAMYLCASSAPPDGDEDYEQYFGPGTRLTVT.

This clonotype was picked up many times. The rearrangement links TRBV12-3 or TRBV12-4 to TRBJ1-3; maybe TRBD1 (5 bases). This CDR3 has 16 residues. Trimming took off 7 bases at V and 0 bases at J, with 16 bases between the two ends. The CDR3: CASNDGDYNSGNTIYF. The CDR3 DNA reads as TGTGCCAGCAACGACGGGGACTATAACTCTGGAAACACCATATATTTT.

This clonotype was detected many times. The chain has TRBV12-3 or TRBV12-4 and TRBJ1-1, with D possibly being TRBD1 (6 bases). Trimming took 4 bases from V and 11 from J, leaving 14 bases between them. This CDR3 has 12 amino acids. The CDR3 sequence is CASSSNGQKAFF. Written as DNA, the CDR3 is TGTGCCAGCAGTTCCAACGGACAGAAGGCTTTCTTT.

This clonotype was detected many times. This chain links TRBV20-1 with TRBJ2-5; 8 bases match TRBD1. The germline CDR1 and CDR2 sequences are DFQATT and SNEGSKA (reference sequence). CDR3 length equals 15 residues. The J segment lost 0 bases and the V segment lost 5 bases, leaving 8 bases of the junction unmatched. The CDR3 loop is CSAEDRALYQETQYF. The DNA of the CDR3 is TGCAGTGCTGAGGACAGGGCGCTTTACCAAGAGACCCAGTACTTC.

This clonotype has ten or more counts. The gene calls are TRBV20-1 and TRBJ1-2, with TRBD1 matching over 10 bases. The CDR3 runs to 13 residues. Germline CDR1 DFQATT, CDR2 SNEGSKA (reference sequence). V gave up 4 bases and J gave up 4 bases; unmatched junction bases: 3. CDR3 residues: CSATRQGAYGYTF. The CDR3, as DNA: TGCAGTGCTACAAGACAGGGGGCCTATGGCTACACCTTC.

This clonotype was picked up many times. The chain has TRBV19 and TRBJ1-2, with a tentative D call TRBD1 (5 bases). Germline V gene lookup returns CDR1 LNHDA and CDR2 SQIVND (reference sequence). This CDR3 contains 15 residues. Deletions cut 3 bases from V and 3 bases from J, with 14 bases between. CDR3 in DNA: TGTGCCAGTAGTATCGGGACGGGCGGATACTATGGCTACACCTTC. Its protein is CASSIGTGGYYGYTF.

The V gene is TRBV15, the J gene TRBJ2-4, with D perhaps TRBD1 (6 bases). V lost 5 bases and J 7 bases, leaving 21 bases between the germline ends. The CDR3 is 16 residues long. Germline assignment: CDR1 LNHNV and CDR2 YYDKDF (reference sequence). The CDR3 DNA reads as TGTGCCACCAGCGAGAGGGTGGGCAGGGGTATTAACATTCAGTACTTC. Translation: CATSERVGRGINIQYF.

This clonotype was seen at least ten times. The CDR3 DNA follows: TGTGCCAGTAGTATTCAGCCCCCCGGAGCACTTAGCAATCAGCCCCAGCATTTT. This sequence encodes CASSIQPPGALSNQPQHF. The chain links TRBV19 to TRBJ1-5; D is ambiguous. V was cut by 3 bases and J by 0 bases, with 18 bases left in between. Germline assignment: CDR1 LNHDA and CDR2 SQIVND (reference sequence). The CDR3 spans 18 residues.

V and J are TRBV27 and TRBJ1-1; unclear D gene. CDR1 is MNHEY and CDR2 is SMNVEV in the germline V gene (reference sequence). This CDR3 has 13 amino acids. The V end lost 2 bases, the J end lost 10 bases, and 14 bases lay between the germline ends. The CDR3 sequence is CASSLADGLSAFF. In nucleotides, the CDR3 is TGTGCCAGCAGTTTAGCAGACGGTCTATCAGCTTTCTTT.

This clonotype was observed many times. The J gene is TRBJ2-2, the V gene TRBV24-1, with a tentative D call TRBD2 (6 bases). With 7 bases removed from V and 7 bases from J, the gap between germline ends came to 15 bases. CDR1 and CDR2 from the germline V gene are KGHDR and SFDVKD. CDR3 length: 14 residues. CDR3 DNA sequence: TGTGCCACCAGAGCCTCTAGCGTCGGCGGGGAGCTGTTTTTT. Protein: CATRASSVGGELFF.

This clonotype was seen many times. The chain's CDR3 is CSVPTVANYGYTF. The DNA for the CDR3 is TGCAGCGTCCCCACGGTAGCTAACTATGGCTACACCTTC. The chain uses TRBV29-1 and TRBJ1-2, with D hard to call. Looked up from germline, CDR1 is SQVTM and CDR2 is ANQGSEA. The CDR3 is 13 residues long. Deletions cut 6 bases from V and 0 bases from J, with 11 bases between.